The clone carrying this TCR beta chain turned up a few times. The antigen remains undetermined. This entry belongs to a study of response to subunit inactivated influenza vaccine. TCRdb processed the RT-PCR reads anew with MiXCR; each CDR3 protein has one entry. The sample lists about 700,000 distinct CDR3 sequences, about 14% seen once, with around 7% in the top ten. The CDR3 runs to 13 residues. The trim removed 3 bases at V and 5 bases at J, leaving 1 base unmatched. The germline V gene has CDR1 DFQATT and CDR2 SNEGSKA (reference sequence). Study-wide points: Each seasonal flu vaccination may recruit only limited new T cells, authors suggested.

The sample in question was PBMCs from blood, obtained around 14 days before vaccination. The source of this sequence is a man in his fifties or sixties who received an inactivated influenza vaccine. The chain is built from TRBV20-1 and TRBJ1-6, with 7 bases lining up with TRBD1. The CDR3 bases are TGCAGTGCTAGGACAGGGAATAATTCACCCCTCCACTTT. Its protein is CSARTGNNSPLHF.